Below, 21 T cell receptor beta chains from the same sample are listed, as sequenced in a study of blood T cell repertoires in COVID-19. The repertoire was sequenced with immunoSEQ multiplex PCR; TCRdb's copy has only in-frame clones and lacks some. The sample shows 200,000 to 300,000 clones, around 90% of them seen only once. Sequenced sample: PBMCs or T cells enriched from blood (not recorded which). Receptors originate from a woman aged 25-40 years with acute COVID-19.

The J gene is TRBJ1-1, the V gene TRBV2; TRBD1 is a possible D gene (6 bases). Trimming cost V 7 bases and J 5 bases, with 11 bases left between them. This CDR3 comprises 12 residues. Germline V gene lookup returns CDR1 SNHLY and CDR2 FYNNEI. Here the CDR3 reads CASKSGDTEAFF. As DNA, the CDR3 is TGTGCCAGCAAATCAGGGGATACTGAAGCTTTCTTT. Combining the CDR3 with reference TRBV2 and TRBJ1-1 gives the whole variable domain EPEVTQTPSHQVTQMGQEVILRCVPISNHLYFYWYRQILGQKVEFLVSFYNNEISEKSEIFDDQFSVERPDGSNFTLKIRSTKLEDSAMYFCASKSGDTEAFFGQGTRLTVV.

This rearrangement joins TRBV4-2 to TRBJ2-5; TRBD1 is a possible D gene (6 bases). Trimming cost V 3 bases and J 3 bases, with 14 bases left between them. CDR1 is LGHNA, CDR2 YNFKEQ, per germline. The CDR3 is made up of 15 amino acids. CDR3 residues: CASSQMNREKETQYF. The CDR3 nucleotides are TGTGCCAGCAGCCAGATGAACAGGGAAAAAGAGACCCAGTACTTC.

This chain joins TRBV3-1 (or the pseudogene TRBV3-2) and TRBJ1-4; D gene uncertain. Trimming stripped 0 bases from V and 8 bases from J, with 4 bases between. The CDR3 runs to 12 residues. In germline, CDR1 is LGHDT, CDR2 YNNKEL (reference sequence). The chain's CDR3 is CASSQEREKLFF. In DNA form, the CDR3 reads TGTGCCAGCAGCCAAGAGAGGGAAAAACTGTTTTTT.

V is TRBV29-1 and J is TRBJ1-5; D gene uncertain. V lost 6 bases, J lost 5 bases, and 11 bases lay in between. The length of the CDR3 is 12 residues. In germline, CDR1 is SQVTM, CDR2 ANQGSEA. In DNA form, the CDR3 reads TGCAGCGTCGGAGGGTCGGATCAGCCCCAGCATTTT. Translated, it gives CSVGGSDQPQHF.

V and J are TRBV3-1 (or the pseudogene TRBV3-2) and TRBJ1-2; 7 nucleotides agree with TRBD1. CDR1 and CDR2 from the germline V gene are LGHDT and YNNKEL (reference sequence). This CDR3 has 16 amino acids. Trimming at V came to 1 base and at J to 4 bases, leaving 9 bases not matched to a gene. The CDR3 here is CASSQVYTGAAYGYTF. The CDR3 nucleotides are TGTGCCAGCAGCCAAGTCTATACAGGGGCGGCCTATGGCTACACCTTC.

This rearrangement joins TRBV9 to TRBJ1-1; TRBD1 matches 7 bases. CDR1 and CDR2 (germline): SGDLS, YYNGEE. The CDR3 consists of 15 residues. V was pared by 3 bases and J by 9 bases, with 14 bases of the junction left unmatched. As DNA, the CDR3 is TGTGCCAGCAGCGCAACAGGGGACTTGGATGAGCAAGCTTTCTTT. Translated, it gives CASSATGDLDEQAFF. Drawing the rest from reference TRBV9 and TRBJ1-1, the complete variable domain is DSGVTQTPKHLITATGQRVTLRCSPRSGDLSVYWYQQSLDQGLQFLIQYYNGEERAKGNILERFSAQQFPDLHSELNLSSLELGDSALYFCASSATGDLDEQAFFGQGTRLTVV.

The chain carries TRBV5-5 and TRBJ1-2; D is undetermined. The V and J ends lost 2 bases and 6 bases respectively, with 8 bases between them. The CDR3 runs to 12 residues. The V gene's germline CDR1 is SGHKS and CDR2 YYEKEE (reference sequence). The CDR3 nucleotides read TGTGCCAGCAGCTTAAGCGCAGATGGCTACACCTTC. The encoded protein is CASSLSADGYTF.

This chain connects TRBV4-1 to TRBJ2-7; D not resolved. Trimming took off 1 base at V and 0 bases at J, with 7 bases between the two ends. This CDR3 has 14 residues. The germline V gene encodes CDR1 MGHRA and CDR2 YSYEKL. CDR3 in amino acids: CASSQVGFSYEQYF. The CDR3 bases are TGCGCCAGCAGCCAAGTGGGCTTCTCCTACGAGCAGTACTTC.

V is TRBV5-1 and J is TRBJ1-3, with TRBD1 as a possible D gene (6 bases). V was shortened by 1 base and J by 0 bases, with 14 bases between the two germline ends. CDR3 length: 17 residues. CDR1 is SGHRS and CDR2 is YFSETQ in the germline V gene. CDR3 coding DNA: TGCGCCAGCAGCTTGAGGCAGCAGGGGATCTCTGGAAACACCATATATTTT. This codes for CASSLRQQGISGNTIYF.

The chain recombines TRBV6-5 with TRBJ1-1, with 9 bases identical to TRBD1. Germline V lookup: CDR1 MNHEY, CDR2 SVGAGI. Germline trimming cut 6 bases from V and 2 bases from J; bases unmatched to any gene: 4. The CDR3 covers 14 residues. CDR3 in amino acids: CASSTQGANTEAFF. The DNA for the CDR3 is TGTGCCAGCAGCACACAGGGGGCCAACACTGAAGCTTTCTTT.

V is TRBV6-2 or TRBV6-3 and J is TRBJ1-6; D not resolved. Germline-derived CDR1 and CDR2 are MNHEY and SVGEGT. V shed 2 bases and J shed 10 bases, with 9 bases lying between them. The CDR3 is made up of 13 amino acids. CDR3 bases: TGTGCCAGCAGTTACGGCCCCCTGTCACCCCTCCACTTT. Translated, it gives CASSYGPLSPLHF.

In its sample, this clone was seen a few times. The chain carries TRBV4-1 and TRBJ1-2; D is ambiguous. Trimming shortened V by 0 bases and J by 8 bases, and 7 bases separated the two germline ends. Germline V gene sequence: CDR1 MGHRA, CDR2 YSYEKL. This CDR3 comprises 12 residues. The CDR3 loop reads CASSQDLLGYTF. CDR3 nucleotides: TGCGCCAGCAGCCAAGACCTCCTGGGCTACACCTTC.

The chain uses TRBV27 and TRBJ1-2, with D tentatively TRBD1 (5 bases). The CDR3 contains 13 residues. Germline CDR1 is MNHEY and CDR2 is SMNVEV (reference sequence). The V and J ends lost 4 bases and 7 bases respectively, with 13 bases between them. Here the CDR3 DNA reads TGTGCCAGCAGTTCCCAGGGAGCGGGTGGCTACACCTTC. Residues: CASSSQGAGGYTF.

V is TRBV3-1 (or the pseudogene TRBV3-2) and J is TRBJ2-7, with TRBD2 identical over 8 bases. J gave up 3 bases and V 1 base, and 5 bases lay outside the gene matches. The CDR3 has 15 residues. Per germline, CDR1 LGHDT and CDR2 YNNKEL (reference sequence). CDR3 DNA: TGTGCCAGCAGCCAAGTGGGACTAGTTAGCTACGAGCAGTACTTC. Its protein product is CASSQVGLVSYEQYF.

The chain combines TRBV27 with TRBJ2-5, with 11 positions matching TRBD2. Germline V gene sequence: CDR1 MNHEY, CDR2 SMNVEV (reference sequence). There are 16 residues in the CDR3. J gave up 4 bases and V 0 bases, and 4 bases lay outside the gene matches. For the CDR3, the DNA is TGTGCCAGCAGTTTATCCGGGACTAGCGGCCTAGAGACCCAGTACTTC. Translation gives CASSLSGTSGLETQYF.

V usage is TRBV7-8 and J usage is TRBJ1-5; TRBD1 matches at 8 bases. CDR3 size: 16 residues. J gave up 0 bases and V 5 bases, and 6 bases lay outside the gene matches. Germline-derived CDR1 and CDR2 are SGHVS and FQNEAQ. CDR3 in amino acids: CASSVRDRYSNQPQHF. As DNA, the CDR3 is TGTGCCAGCAGCGTCCGGGACAGGTATAGCAATCAGCCCCAGCATTTT.

The chain joins TRBV5-6 to TRBJ2-7; D may be TRBD2 (6 bases). The CDR3 loop spans 14 amino acids. V was shortened by 4 bases and J by 2 bases, with 13 bases between the two germline ends. Germline CDR1 reads SGHDT; CDR2 reads YYEEEE. As DNA, the CDR3 is TGTGCCAGCAGCGCCGCAGGAGGGACCTACGAGCAGTACTTC. This translates into CASSAAGGTYEQYF.

V and J are TRBV13 and TRBJ1-5; maybe TRBD1 (6 bases). The V and J ends lost 3 bases and 9 bases respectively, with 15 bases between them. The germline CDR1 and CDR2 sequences are PRHDT and FYEKMQ (reference sequence). This CDR3 region has 14 residues. This chain's CDR3 is CASSLGTSKGPQHF. Written as DNA, the CDR3 is TGTGCCAGCAGCTTGGGGACATCAAAGGGGCCCCAGCATTTT.

On this clone itself: The sample holds other DNA sequences that translate to the same CDR3. The chain is built from TRBV7-9 and TRBJ2-1, with 10 bases that match TRBD2. The CDR3 has 15 amino acids. V lost 2 bases, J lost 3 bases, and 1 base stayed unmatched. In germline, CDR1 is SEHNR, CDR2 FQNEAQ (reference sequence). CDR3 protein: CASSLLAGDYNEQFF. The CDR3 nucleotides read TGTGCCAGCAGCTTACTAGCGGGGGACTACAATGAGCAGTTCTTC.

The chain has TRBV9 and TRBJ2-3; TRBD2 matches 9 bases. Germline V gene lookup returns CDR1 SGDLS and CDR2 YYNGEE. The CDR3 has 18 residues. V lost 1 base to trimming and J lost 6 bases; unmatched junction nucleotides: 15. The CDR3: CASSVNPSGGTGLDTQYF. The DNA for the CDR3 is TGTGCCAGCAGCGTAAACCCCAGCGGGGGGACGGGTCTGGATACGCAGTATTTT.

This clone appeared a single time. The chain employs TRBV27 and TRBJ1-1; 7 bases align to TRBD1. The germline V gene has CDR1 MNHEY and CDR2 SMNVEV (reference sequence). This CDR3 has 13 residues. V shed 8 bases, J shed 0 bases, and the junction held 3 bases outside the gene matches. CDR3 loop: CASLGQLNTEAFF. CDR3 nucleotides: TGTGCCAGCTTGGGACAGCTGAACACTGAAGCTTTCTTT.